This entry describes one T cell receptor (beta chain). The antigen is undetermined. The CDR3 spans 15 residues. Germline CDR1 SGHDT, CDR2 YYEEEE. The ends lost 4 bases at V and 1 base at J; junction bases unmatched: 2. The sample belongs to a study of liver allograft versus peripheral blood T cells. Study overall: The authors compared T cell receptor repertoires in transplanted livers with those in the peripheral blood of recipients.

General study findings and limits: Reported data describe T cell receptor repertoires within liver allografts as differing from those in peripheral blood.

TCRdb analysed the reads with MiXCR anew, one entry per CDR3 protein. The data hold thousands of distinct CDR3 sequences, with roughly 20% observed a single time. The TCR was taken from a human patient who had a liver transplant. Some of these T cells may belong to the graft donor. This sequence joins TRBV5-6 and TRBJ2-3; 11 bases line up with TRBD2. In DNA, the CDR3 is TGTGCCAGCAGCCAACTAGCGGGGGGCACAGATACGCAGTATTTT. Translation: CASSQLAGGTDTQYF.